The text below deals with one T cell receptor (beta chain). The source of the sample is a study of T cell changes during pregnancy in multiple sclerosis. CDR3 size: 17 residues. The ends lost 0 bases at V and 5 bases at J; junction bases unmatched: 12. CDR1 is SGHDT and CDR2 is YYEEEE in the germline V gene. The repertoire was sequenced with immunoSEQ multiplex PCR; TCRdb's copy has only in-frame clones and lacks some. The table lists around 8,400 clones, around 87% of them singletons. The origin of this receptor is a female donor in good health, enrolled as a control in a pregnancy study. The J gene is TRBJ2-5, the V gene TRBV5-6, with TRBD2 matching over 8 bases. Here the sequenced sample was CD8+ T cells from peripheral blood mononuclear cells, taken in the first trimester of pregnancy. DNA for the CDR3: TGTGCCAGCAGCTTGGACCGATCCGGGGGGGCCGTCGAGACCCAGTACTTC. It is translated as CASSLDRSGGAVETQYF.